A single sample is the source of the 16 T cell receptor beta chains below, sequenced in a study of Ad26.COV2.S vaccination and SARS-CoV-2 variants. Assay used: immunoSEQ multiplex PCR; TCRdb lists only in-frame clones, some missing. The table records about 420,000 clones, 70% to 90% of them present only once. Treatment defined: over 15 received Ad26.COV2.S at low or high dose, single or two shots; a few received placebo; per-sample allocation not given. The samples date from day 63 after the first vaccine or placebo injection. The sample in question was peripheral blood, obtained in a trial of Ad26.COV2.S vaccine versus placebo. The receptors here all came from a person aged 18 to 65 who received the Ad26.COV2.S COVID-19 vaccine or a placebo.

This clone was observed once. The V call is TRBV5-1, the J call TRBJ2-1; maybe TRBD1 (5 bases). The CDR3 has 16 residues. Germline CDR1 reads SGHRS; CDR2 reads YFSETQ. V was clipped by 2 bases and J by 0 bases, with 12 bases between them. The DNA of the CDR3 is TGCGCCAGCAGCTTATCATGGGGCGCCTCCTACAATGAGCAGTTCTTC. This codes for CASSLSWGASYNEQFF.

This clone was seen a handful of times. The CDR3 coding sequence is TGTGCCAGCAGCTTGGGAATTAATTCACCCCTCCACTTT. It encodes CASSLGINSPLHF. This chain joins TRBV7-3 and TRBJ1-6; D ambiguous. The CDR3 is made up of 13 amino acids. Germline CDR1 SGHTA, CDR2 FQGTGA. Trimming removed 3 bases at V and 6 bases at J, with 6 bases between.

The chain couples TRBV24-1 to TRBJ2-2, with D perhaps matching TRBD1 (6 bases). This CDR3 contains 15 residues. The germline V gene has CDR1 KGHDR and CDR2 SFDVKD. V dropped 0 bases and J dropped 6 bases, with 10 bases sitting between them. The CDR3 region is CATSDLQGPAGELFF. The CDR3 bases are TGTGCCACCAGTGATTTGCAGGGGCCGGCCGGGGAGCTGTTTTTT.

This sequence joins TRBV3-1 (or the pseudogene TRBV3-2) and TRBJ2-3; 8 bases align to TRBD2. CDR1 and CDR2 (germline): LGHDT, YNNKEL (reference sequence). The CDR3 is 15 amino acids. Trimming removed 5 bases from V and 2 bases from J; junction bases left unmatched: 6. The DNA for the CDR3 is TGTGCCAGCAGCTCCACGGGGGGGTACACAGATACGCAGTATTTT. This sequence encodes CASSSTGGYTDTQYF.

The chain carries TRBV5-6 and TRBJ1-5; 8 nucleotides align to TRBD1. J was trimmed by 7 bases and V by 1 base; bases with no gene match: 7. Germline CDR1 SGHDT, CDR2 YYEEEE. This CDR3 has 15 residues. Here the CDR3 DNA reads TGTGCCAGCAGCTTGTCTGACAGGGGTGAACAGCCCCAGCATTTT. Amino acids: CASSLSDRGEQPQHF. Looking up the rest from reference TRBV5-6 and TRBJ1-5 gives the full variable domain: DAGVTQSPTHLIKTRGQQVTLRCSPKSGHDTVSWYQQALGQGPQFIFQYYEEEERQRGNFPDRFSGHQFPNYSSELNVNALLLGDSALYLCASSLSDRGEQPQHFGDGTRLSIL.

J is TRBJ1-2 and V is TRBV19; 8 bases are shared with TRBD1. Germline CDR1 reads LNHDA; CDR2 reads SQIVND (reference sequence). The J segment lost 6 bases and the V segment lost 10 bases, leaving 16 bases of the junction unmatched. This CDR3 spans 15 amino acids. The CDR3 nucleotides read TGTGCCACCCGAGACGGGGCAGGGGGCAAGGATGGCTACACCTTC. This encodes CATRDGAGGKDGYTF. Using reference TRBV19 and TRBJ1-2 for the parts outside the CDR3, the full variable domain is DGGITQSPKYLFRKEGQNVTLSCEQNLNHDAMYWYRQDPGQGLRLIYYSQIVNDFQKGDIAEGYSVSREKKESFPLTVTSAQKNPTAFYLCATRDGAGGKDGYTFGSGTRLTVV.

CDR3 DNA sequence: TGTGCCAGCAGCTTGGAGGGTAGGGACAATGAGCAGTTCTTC. Translating gives CASSLEGRDNEQFF. The chain carries TRBV7-2 and TRBJ2-1; tentative D call: TRBD2 (6 bases). CDR3 size: 14 residues. Germline CDR1 SGHTA, CDR2 FQGNSA. Trimming cost V 3 bases and J 5 bases, with 11 bases left between them. The whole variable domain, remainder taken from reference TRBV7-2 and TRBJ2-1, is GAGVSQSPSNKVTEKGKDVELRCDPISGHTALYWYRQSLGQGLEFLIYFQGNSAPDKSGLPSDRFSAERTGGSVSTLTIQRTQQEDSAVYLCASSLEGRDNEQFFGPGTRLTVL.

This sequence joins TRBV19 and TRBJ2-3, with TRBD1 as a possible D gene (5 bases). Deletions cut 6 bases from V and 4 bases from J, with 14 bases between. Germline V CDR1 and CDR2: LNHDA, SQIVND (reference sequence). This CDR3 comprises 14 residues. The CDR3 loop is CASRWAGYADTQYF. The CDR3 region has the DNA TGTGCCAGTAGATGGGCAGGGTATGCAGATACGCAGTATTTT.

The DNA for the CDR3 is TGCGCCAGCAGCCAAGAGTATTTTAGGAGCGGGGGGATGGATATCACAGATACGCAGTATTTT. This translates into CASSQEYFRSGGMDITDTQYF. The chain recombines TRBV4-3 with TRBJ2-3, with 9 bases lining up with TRBD2. The CDR3 is 21 amino acids. CDR1 and CDR2 (germline): LGHNA, YSLEER. The ends lost 0 bases at V and 2 bases at J; junction bases unmatched: 18.

This chain links TRBV29-1 with TRBJ1-1; perhaps TRBD1 as D (5 bases). The CDR3 has 11 amino acids. Trimming removed 3 bases at V and 6 bases at J, with 8 bases between. Germline V gene lookup returns CDR1 SQVTM and CDR2 ANQGSEA. As DNA, the CDR3 is TGCAGCGTTGAGGTGGGGCCTGAAGCTTTCTTT. It yields the protein CSVEVGPEAFF.

The rearrangement joins TRBV25-1 to TRBJ1-2; possible D gene TRBD1, 5 bases. The V end lost 3 bases, the J end lost 0 bases, and 14 bases lay between the germline ends. Germline CDR1 is MGHDK and CDR2 is SYGVNS. There are 16 residues in the CDR3. The CDR3 here is CASSDAGTVANYGYTF. In DNA, the CDR3 is TGTGCCAGCAGTGACGCAGGGACGGTCGCTAACTATGGCTACACCTTC.

To note about this clone: Other DNA sequences in the same sample also yield this CDR3. The chain has TRBV11-2 and TRBJ1-4; D not certain. The CDR3 consists of 12 residues. Trimming stripped 1 base from V and 7 bases from J, with 4 bases between. Germline CDR1 SGHAT, CDR2 FQNNGV. The CDR3 bases are TGTGCCAGCAGCTTAGCCCGTGAAAAACTGTTTTTT. Amino acid sequence: CASSLAREKLFF.

The chain couples TRBV2 to TRBJ2-2; TRBD1 matches at 7 bases. Germline assignment: CDR1 SNHLY and CDR2 FYNNEI. CDR3 length: 15 residues. Trimming cost V 4 bases and J 6 bases; bases outside gene matches: 8. The CDR3 bases are TGTGCCAGCAGTGGTTTTAGGGGGCGCGCCGGGGAGCTGTTTTTT. Translating gives CASSGFRGRAGELFF.

The rearrangement links TRBV3-1 (or the pseudogene TRBV3-2) to TRBJ1-6; tentatively, D is TRBD1 (6 bases). Trimming pared 5 bases from V and 9 bases from J, leaving 14 bases between. The CDR3 has 14 residues. Germline CDR1 reads LGHDT; CDR2 reads YNNKEL (reference sequence). CDR3 sequence reads: CASSEGVSSSPLHF. DNA of the CDR3: TGTGCCAGCAGCGAGGGGGTAAGCTCTTCACCCCTCCACTTT.

The chain has TRBV4-1 and TRBJ1-4; D is ambiguous. The CDR3 loop spans 13 amino acids. CDR1 is MGHRA, CDR2 YSYEKL, per germline. V was pared by 2 bases and J by 8 bases, with 9 bases between. The CDR3 loop reads CASSQKVREKLFF. The CDR3 DNA reads as TGCGCCAGCAGCCAAAAGGTCAGGGAAAAACTGTTTTTT.

The chain couples TRBV7-2 to TRBJ2-5; 8 bases are shared with TRBD1. Germline V gives CDR1 SGHTA, CDR2 FQGNSA. The CDR3 spans 14 residues. With V trimmed by 4 bases and J by 2 bases, 3 bases remained unmatched. CDR3 loop: CASSWDRLQETQYF. Here the CDR3 DNA reads TGTGCCAGCAGCTGGGACAGGTTGCAAGAGACCCAGTACTTC.